This T cell receptor beta chain was retrieved from a study of cytotoxic CD8 clonotypes in ibrutinib-treated CLL. Study context: After a median around eleven months on treatment (6 to 36), response samples were drawn.

Germline V lookup: CDR1 SGHAT, CDR2 FQNNGV. V lost 11 bases to trimming and J lost 2 bases, with 11 bases between them. The CDR3 is 12 amino acids. This table comes from immunoSEQ multiplex PCR, and its TCRdb copy is limited to in-frame clones, with some not included. The data contain hundreds of thousands of clones, 75% to 85% of them singletons. The sample was PBMCs, taken after 12 months of ibrutinib treatment. The clonotype was recovered from a human donor with chronic lymphocytic leukemia. This chain connects TRBV11-2 to TRBJ2-3; D is possibly TRBD2 (5 bases). The CDR3 bases are TGTGCCGCCCCGGGGAACACAGATACGCAGTATTTT. Encoded protein: CAAPGNTDTQYF.